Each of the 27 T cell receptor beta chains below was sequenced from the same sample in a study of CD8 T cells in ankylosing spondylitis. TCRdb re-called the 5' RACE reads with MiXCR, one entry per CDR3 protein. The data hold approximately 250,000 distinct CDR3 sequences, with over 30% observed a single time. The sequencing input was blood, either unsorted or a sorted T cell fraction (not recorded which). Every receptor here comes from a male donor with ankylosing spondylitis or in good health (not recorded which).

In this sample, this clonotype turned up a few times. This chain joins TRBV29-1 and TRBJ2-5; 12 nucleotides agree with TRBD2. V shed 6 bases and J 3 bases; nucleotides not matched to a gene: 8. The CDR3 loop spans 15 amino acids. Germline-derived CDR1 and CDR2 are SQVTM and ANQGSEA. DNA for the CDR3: TGCAGCGTCCTTAAACTAGCGGGGGGCGAAGAGACCCAGTACTTC. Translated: CSVLKLAGGEETQYF.

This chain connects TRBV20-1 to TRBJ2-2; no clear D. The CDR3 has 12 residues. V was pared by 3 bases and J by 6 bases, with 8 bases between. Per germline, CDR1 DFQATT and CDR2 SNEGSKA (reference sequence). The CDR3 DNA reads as TGCAGTGCTAGGAGTCGGTCCGGGGAGCTGTTTTTT. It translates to CSARSRSGELFF.

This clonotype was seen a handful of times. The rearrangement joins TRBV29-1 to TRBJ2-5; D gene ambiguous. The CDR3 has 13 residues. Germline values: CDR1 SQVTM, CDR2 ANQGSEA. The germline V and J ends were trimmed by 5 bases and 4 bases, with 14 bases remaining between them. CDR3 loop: CSVQWNGRETQYF. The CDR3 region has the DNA TGCAGCGTTCAATGGAATGGAAGAGAGACCCAGTACTTC.

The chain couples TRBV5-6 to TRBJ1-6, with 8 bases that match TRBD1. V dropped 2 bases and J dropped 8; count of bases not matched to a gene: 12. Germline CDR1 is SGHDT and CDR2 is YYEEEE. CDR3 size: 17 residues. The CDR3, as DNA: TGTGCCAGCAGCTTACGGACAGGGAATGTACGAGATTCACCCCTCCACTTT. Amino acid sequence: CASSLRTGNVRDSPLHF.

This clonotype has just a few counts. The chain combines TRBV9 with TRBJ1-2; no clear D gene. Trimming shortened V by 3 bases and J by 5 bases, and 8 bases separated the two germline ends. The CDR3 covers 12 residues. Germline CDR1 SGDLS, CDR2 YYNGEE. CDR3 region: CASSARGYGYTF. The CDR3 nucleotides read TGTGCCAGCAGCGCTCGTGGGTATGGCTACACCTTC.

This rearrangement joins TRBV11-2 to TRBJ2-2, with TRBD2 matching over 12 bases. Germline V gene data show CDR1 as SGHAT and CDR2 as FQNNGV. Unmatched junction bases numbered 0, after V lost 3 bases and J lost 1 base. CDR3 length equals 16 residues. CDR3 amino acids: CASSLGLAGNTGELFF. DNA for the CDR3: TGTGCCAGCAGCTTGGGACTAGCGGGGAACACCGGGGAGCTGTTTTTT.

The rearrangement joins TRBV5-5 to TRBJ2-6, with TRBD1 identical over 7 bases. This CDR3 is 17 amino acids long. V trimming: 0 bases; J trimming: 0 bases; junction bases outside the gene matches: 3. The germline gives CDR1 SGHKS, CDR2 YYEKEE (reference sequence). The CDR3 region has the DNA TGTGCCAGCAGCTTGGCAGGGGGAAGCTCTGGGGCCAACGTCCTGACTTTC. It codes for CASSLAGGSSGANVLTF.

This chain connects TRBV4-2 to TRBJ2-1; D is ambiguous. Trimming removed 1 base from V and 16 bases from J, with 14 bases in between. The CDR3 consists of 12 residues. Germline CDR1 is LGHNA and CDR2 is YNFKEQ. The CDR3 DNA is TGTGCCAGCAGCCAAGGGGCAGTGGCGGATTTCTTC. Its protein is CASSQGAVADFF.

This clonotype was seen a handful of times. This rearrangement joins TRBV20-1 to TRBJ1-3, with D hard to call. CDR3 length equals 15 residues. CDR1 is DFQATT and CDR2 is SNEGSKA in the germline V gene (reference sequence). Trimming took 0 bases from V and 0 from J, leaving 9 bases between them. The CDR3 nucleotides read TGCAGTGCTAGAGATGGACGGTACTCTGGAAACACCATATATTTT. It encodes CSARDGRYSGNTIYF.

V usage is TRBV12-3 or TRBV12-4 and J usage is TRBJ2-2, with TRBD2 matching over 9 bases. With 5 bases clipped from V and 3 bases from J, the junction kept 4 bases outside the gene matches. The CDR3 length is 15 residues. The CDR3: CASSPGLADTGELFF. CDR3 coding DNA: TGTGCCAGCAGTCCGGGACTAGCAGACACCGGGGAGCTGTTTTTT.

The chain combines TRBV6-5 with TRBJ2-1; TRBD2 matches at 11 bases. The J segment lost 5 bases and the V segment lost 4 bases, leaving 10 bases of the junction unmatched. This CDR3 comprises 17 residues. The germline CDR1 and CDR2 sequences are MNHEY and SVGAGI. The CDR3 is CASSSFLLAGGNNEQFF. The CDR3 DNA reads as TGTGCCAGCAGTTCCTTCCTTCTAGCGGGGGGCAACAATGAGCAGTTCTTC.

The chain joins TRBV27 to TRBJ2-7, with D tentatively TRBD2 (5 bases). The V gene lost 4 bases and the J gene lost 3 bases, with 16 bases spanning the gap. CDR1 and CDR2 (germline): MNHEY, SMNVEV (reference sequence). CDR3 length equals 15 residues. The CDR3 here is CASSSPQRGLYEQYF. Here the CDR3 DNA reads TGTGCCAGCAGTTCCCCCCAGAGAGGGCTCTACGAGCAGTACTTC.

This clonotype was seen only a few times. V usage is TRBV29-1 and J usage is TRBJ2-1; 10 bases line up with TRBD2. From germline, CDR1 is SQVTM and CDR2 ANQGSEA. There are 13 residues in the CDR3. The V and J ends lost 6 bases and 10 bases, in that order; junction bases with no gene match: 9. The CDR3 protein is CSVTPRLAGEQFF. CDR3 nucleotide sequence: TGCAGCGTGACCCCCCGACTAGCGGGCGAGCAGTTCTTC.

CDR3 coding DNA: TGTGCCAGCAGCTTAAATCCAGGGCCCGATACGCAGTATTTT. Protein sequence: CASSLNPGPDTQYF. V usage is TRBV7-2 and J usage is TRBJ2-3; D may be TRBD1 (5 bases). The CDR3 totals 14 residues. V gave up 2 bases and J gave up 6 bases, with 12 bases separating them. Germline CDR1 reads SGHTA; CDR2 reads FQGNSA.

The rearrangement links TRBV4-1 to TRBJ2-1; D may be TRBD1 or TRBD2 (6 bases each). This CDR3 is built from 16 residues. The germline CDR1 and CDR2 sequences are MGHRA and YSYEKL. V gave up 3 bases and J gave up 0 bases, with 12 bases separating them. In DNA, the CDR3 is TGCGCCAGCAGCCAGGGAGGACAGAGCTCCTACAATGAGCAGTTCTTC. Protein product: CASSQGGQSSYNEQFF.

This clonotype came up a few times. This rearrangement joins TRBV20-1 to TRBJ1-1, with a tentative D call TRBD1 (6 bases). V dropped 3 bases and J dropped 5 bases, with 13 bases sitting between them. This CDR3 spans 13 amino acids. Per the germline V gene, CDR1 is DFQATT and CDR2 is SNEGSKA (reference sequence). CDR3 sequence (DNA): TGCAGTGCTAGGGCGCCACAGGGAACTGAAGCTTTCTTT. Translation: CSARAPQGTEAFF.

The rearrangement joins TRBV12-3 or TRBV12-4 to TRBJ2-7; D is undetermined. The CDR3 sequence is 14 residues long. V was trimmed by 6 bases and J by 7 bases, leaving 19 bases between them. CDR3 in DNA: TGTGCCAGCAGCCTCCGGCCCTCACATGGAGAGCAGTACTTC. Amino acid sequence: CASSLRPSHGEQYF.

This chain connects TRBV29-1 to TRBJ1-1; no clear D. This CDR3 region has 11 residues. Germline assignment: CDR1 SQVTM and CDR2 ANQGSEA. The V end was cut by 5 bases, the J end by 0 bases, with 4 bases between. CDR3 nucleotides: TGCAGCGTTATCATGAACACTGAAGCTTTCTTT. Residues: CSVIMNTEAFF.

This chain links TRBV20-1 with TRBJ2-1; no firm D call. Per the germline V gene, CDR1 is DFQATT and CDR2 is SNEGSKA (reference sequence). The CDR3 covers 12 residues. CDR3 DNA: TGCAGGCTCGACCCCCGGACGAATGAGCAGTTCTTC. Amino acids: CRLDPRTNEQFF.

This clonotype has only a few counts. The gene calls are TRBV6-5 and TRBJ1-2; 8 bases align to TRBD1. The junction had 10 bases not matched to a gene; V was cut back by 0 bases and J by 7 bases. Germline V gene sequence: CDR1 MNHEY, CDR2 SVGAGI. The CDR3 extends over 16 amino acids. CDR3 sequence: CASSYSIGQGRPGYTF. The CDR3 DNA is TGTGCCAGCAGTTACTCGATCGGACAGGGACGGCCTGGCTACACCTTC.

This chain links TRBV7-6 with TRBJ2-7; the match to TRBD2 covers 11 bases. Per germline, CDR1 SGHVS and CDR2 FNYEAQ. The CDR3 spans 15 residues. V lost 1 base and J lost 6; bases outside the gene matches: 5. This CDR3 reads CASSLVAGGLSEQYF. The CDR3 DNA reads TGTGCCAGCAGCTTAGTAGCGGGGGGGCTGTCCGAGCAGTACTTC.

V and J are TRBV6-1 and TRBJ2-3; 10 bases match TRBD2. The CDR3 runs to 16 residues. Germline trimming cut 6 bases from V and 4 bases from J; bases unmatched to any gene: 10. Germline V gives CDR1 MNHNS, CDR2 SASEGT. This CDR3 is CASSHGSGGGSDTQYF. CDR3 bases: TGTGCCAGCAGCCACGGGAGCGGGGGGGGATCAGATACGCAGTATTTT.

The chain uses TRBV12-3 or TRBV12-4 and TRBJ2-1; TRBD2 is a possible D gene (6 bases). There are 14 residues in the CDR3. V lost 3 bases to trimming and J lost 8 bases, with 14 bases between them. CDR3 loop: CASSLSRGMDEQFF. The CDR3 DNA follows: TGTGCCAGCAGTTTGTCTCGGGGGATGGATGAGCAGTTCTTC.

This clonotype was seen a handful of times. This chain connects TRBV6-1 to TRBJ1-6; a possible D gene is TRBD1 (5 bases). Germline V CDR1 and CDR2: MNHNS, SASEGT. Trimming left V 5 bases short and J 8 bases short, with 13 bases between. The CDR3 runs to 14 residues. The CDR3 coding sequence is TGTGCCAGCAGTCGGGGACTGAAGGATTCACCCCTCCACTTT. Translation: CASSRGLKDSPLHF.

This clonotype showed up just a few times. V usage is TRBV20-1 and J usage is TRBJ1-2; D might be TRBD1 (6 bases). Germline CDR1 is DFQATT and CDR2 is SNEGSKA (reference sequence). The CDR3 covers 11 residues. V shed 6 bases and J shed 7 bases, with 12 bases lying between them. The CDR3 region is CSAAQGSGYTF. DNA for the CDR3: TGCAGTGCGGCACAGGGTTCTGGCTACACCTTC.

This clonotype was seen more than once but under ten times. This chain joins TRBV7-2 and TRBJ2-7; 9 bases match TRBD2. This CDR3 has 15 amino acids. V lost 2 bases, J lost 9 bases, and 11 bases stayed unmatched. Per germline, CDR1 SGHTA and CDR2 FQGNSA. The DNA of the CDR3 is TGTGCCAGCAGCTTAATAGAGACTAGCGGTGGTCGGCAGTACTTC. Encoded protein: CASSLIETSGGRQYF.

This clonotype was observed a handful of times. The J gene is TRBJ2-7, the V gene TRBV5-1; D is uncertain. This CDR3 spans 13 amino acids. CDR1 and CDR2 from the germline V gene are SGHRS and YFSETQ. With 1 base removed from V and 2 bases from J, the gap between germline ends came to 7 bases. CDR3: CASSLYDPYEQYF. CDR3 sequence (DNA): TGCGCCAGCAGCTTGTACGACCCCTACGAGCAGTACTTC.